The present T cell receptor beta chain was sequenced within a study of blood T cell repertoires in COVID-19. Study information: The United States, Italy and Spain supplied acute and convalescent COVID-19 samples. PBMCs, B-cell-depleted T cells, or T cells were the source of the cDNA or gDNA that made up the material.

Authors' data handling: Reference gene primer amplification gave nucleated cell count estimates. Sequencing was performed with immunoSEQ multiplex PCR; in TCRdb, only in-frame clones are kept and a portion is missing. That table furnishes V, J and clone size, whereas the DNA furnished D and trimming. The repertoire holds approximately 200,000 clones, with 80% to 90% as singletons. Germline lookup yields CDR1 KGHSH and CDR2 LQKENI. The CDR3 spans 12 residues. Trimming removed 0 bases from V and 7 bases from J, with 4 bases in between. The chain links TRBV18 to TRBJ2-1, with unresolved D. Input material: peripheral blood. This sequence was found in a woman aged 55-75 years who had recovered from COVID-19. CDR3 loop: CASSPPLNEQFF. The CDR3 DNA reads TGTGCCAGCTCACCACCATTAAATGAGCAGTTCTTC.